What follows is one T cell receptor (beta chain) and its context. What antigen it recognizes has not been identified. No base quality values were provided; no much bigger clone lies one nucleotide off. The receptor library was made with 5' RACE. A second roughly 6 to 11 cycle PCR used a sample-barcoded 5' primer and a J-beta primer mix. A template-switch 5' adaptor carrying 12 random nucleotides introduced a unique molecular identifier onto each TCR beta cDNA molecule. Each sample yielded at least 2.5 million CDR3-containing paired-end reads. All of the RNA was converted into first-strand cDNA using the Mint cDNA synthesis kit, with a TRBC-specific oligonucleotide serving as the primer. Following uracil-DNA glycosylase treatment, a first 18-cycle PCR with universal primers M1SS and BC2_uni_R was performed on all cDNA. The authors processed their data as follows. For normalization, 1 million high-quality reads, each with a distinct molecular identifier, were randomly selected from each sample. Instead of being binned into consensus sequences, reads that shared molecular identifiers were thrown out. CDR3 identification, clonotype clustering and error correction used MiTCR with a Q25 quality threshold and the strictest error-elimination algorithm. A nonparametric unseen species model with Euler transformation was used to estimate lower-bound total TCR beta diversity. TCRdb trimmed the raw reads at Q25, called clones with MiXCR and kept productive beta chains. Identical CDR3 proteins give one entry, which carries the most common genes and DNA. What appears here as the V and J calls and clone size reflects TCRdb's work, not the paper's. This sample gives some 1.8 million distinct CDR3 sequences in total; more than 35% of them show up just once. About 21% of the sample goes to the ten largest clones.

Donors were 35 to 40 systemically healthy Caucasian individuals from Russia aged roughly 6 to 90 years. About 10 milliliters of peripheral blood were collected from each donor into EDTA-treated Vacutainer tubes. Ficoll-Paque density-gradient centrifugation was used to isolate PBMCs, with at least 6.5 million per sample. Trizol reagent was used to extract total RNA from PBMCs, with at least 6 micrograms per sample. For every donor, an aliquot of PBMCs went through flow cytometry to measure the percentages of naive CD45RAhigh/CD27high T cells. The sample belongs to a study of blood T cells in healthy people across ages (dated by TCRdb to 2014 to 2015). About the full investigation: In model experiments, roughly one uniquely barcoded TCR beta cDNA molecule per two T cells was captured by template switching. Using deep sequencing normalized with unique cDNA molecular identifiers, the study measured how TCR beta repertoire diversity changes with age. The donors were divided into four age groups: young (average approximately 15 years), middle-aged (under 40), aged (approximately 62) and long-lived (about 80). To avoid experimental bias, donors of different ages were spread randomly across the sequencing lanes. For two donors (one aged 18 to 30 and one aged 80 or older), the study analyzed two additional independent replicas of 1 million unique cDNA reads from the same blood draw.

Results the study describes overall, beyond this receptor: Bulk unsorted PBMC profiling prevented conclusive comparison of naive and antigen-experienced compartments. Estimates of total diversity from one million sequenced T cells were regarded as lower bounds and underestimates. Because the CMV infection status of the donors was unknown, age-related changes in expanded clonotypes may potentially have been confounded. Compared with the aged group, more naive CD4+ T cells, fewer expanded clones and increased TCR diversity were shown by the long-lived group, suggesting age selection. A strong correlation was found between observed TCR beta diversity and the percentage of naive T cells measured by flow cytometry. Observed TCR beta diversity per million T cells fell roughly linearly with age, and a significant reduction was already apparent by age roughly 40.

The V end gives up 1 base and the J end 4 bases, leaving 14 bases in the junction not matched to a gene. Including the terminal cysteine and phenylalanine, the CDR3 comprises 19 residues. Just CDR3 DNA is preserved here, 57 bases in frame from base 1. The germline V gene encodes CDR1 LGHDT and CDR2 YNNKEL (reference sequence). The source of this sequence is a human donor in good health. The sample comprised blood. The chain joins TRBV3-1 to TRBJ1-3, with 9 junctional bases fitting TRBD1. The CDR3 sequence is CASSQARGTGRLGGNTIYF. The DNA is TGTGCCAGCAGCCAAGCCCGCGGGACAGGGAGGTTGGGCGGAAACACCATATATTTT. Beyond the CDR3, the reference TRBV3-1 and TRBJ1-3 genes provide the residues; the full variable domain reads: DTAVSQTPKYLVTQMGNDKSIKCEQNLGHDTMYWYKQDSKKFLKIMFSYNNKELIINETVPNRFSPKSPDKAHLNLHINSLELGDSAVYFCASSQARGTGRLGGNTIYFGEGSWLTVV.